This TCR beta chain was obtained from a study of shared clonotypes between healthy human individuals. The study's findings and limits: Investigators expected sequencing depth to affect clonotype sharing among donors.

On this clone itself: Its specificity is not known.

Germline V gene lookup returns CDR1 MNHNS and CDR2 SASEGT. V shed 4 bases and J 2 bases; nucleotides not matched to a gene: 13. CDR3 length equals 17 residues. Produced via immunoSEQ multiplex PCR; TCRdb's table is partial and in-frame only. The data show some 1 million clones, about 70% seen once. The sample taken for sequencing was memory CD4+ T cells sorted from blood. The sample's subset: CD45RA-negative fraction. The J gene is TRBJ1-1, the V gene TRBV6-1, with 7 bases matching TRBD1. This clonotype was obtained from a man aged 18 to 35 in good health. CDR3 coding DNA: TGTGCCAGCAGTGCCCACAGGGGAGGGATTTCTAACACTGAAGCTTTCTTT. Protein sequence: CASSAHRGGISNTEAFF.